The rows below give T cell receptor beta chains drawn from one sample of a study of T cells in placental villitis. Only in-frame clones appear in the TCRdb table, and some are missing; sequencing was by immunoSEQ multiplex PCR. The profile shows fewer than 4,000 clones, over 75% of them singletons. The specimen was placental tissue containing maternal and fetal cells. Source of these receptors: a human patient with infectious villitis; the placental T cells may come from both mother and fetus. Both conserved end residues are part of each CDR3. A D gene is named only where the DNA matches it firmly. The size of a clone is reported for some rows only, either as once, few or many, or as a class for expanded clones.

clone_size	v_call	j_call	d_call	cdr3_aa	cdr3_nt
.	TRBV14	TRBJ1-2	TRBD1	CASSLRTGGNYGYTF	TGTGCCAGCAGCCTTCGGACAGGGGGCAACTATGGCTACACCTTC
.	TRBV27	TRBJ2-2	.	CASREENTGELFF	TGTGCCAGCAGGGAGGAGAACACCGGGGAGCTGTTTTTT
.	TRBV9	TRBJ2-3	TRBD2	CASSVRGGPTDTQYF	TGTGCCAGCAGCGTACGCGGGGGGCCGACAGATACGCAGTATTTT
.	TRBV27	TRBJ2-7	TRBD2	CASSPGTSGGGEQYF	TGTGCCAGCAGTCCAGGGACTAGCGGGGGCGGCGAGCAGTACTTC
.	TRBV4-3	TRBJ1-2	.	CASSQDHNYGYTF	TGCGCCAGCAGCCAAGATCATAACTATGGCTACACCTTC
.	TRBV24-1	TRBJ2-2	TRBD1	CATSDLIETGTTGELFF	TGTGCCACCAGTGATTTGATTGAGACAGGGACCACCGGGGAGCTGTTTTTT
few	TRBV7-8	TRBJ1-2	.	CASSFGGGWYGYTF	TGTGCCAGCAGCTTCGGGGGTGGTTGGTATGGCTACACCTTC
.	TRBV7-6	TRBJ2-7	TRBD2	CASSSPSGGSAEQYF	TGTGCCAGCAGCTCTCCTAGCGGGGGCTCCGCCGAGCAGTACTTC
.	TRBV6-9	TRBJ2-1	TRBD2	CASSPLASGPYNEQFF	TGTGCCAGCAGTCCTCTCGCTAGCGGGCCCTACAATGAGCAGTTCTTC
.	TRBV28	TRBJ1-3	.	CASSFPGPGNTIYF	TGTGCCAGCAGTTTCCCGGGGCCCGGAAACACCATATATTTT
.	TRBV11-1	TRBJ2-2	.	CASSLAGGNTGELFF	TGTGCCAGCAGCTTAGCGGGGGGGAACACCGGGGAGCTGTTTTTT
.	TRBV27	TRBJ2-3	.	CASSPSSLGTDTQYF	TGTGCCAGCAGTCCTAGCTCACTGGGCACAGATACGCAGTATTTT
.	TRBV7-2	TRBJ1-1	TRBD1	CASSLGPGGISEAFF	TGTGCCAGCAGCTTAGGGCCAGGGGGCATCTCTGAAGCTTTCTTT
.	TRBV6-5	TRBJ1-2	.	CVSSYQGGNYGYTF	TGTGTCAGCAGTTACCAGGGCGGCAACTATGGCTACACCTTC
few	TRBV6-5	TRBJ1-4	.	CASRSTATNEKLFF	TGTGCCAGCAGGTCGACAGCTACTAATGAAAAACTGTTTTTT
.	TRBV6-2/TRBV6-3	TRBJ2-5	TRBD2	CASSTASGVTETQYF	TGTGCCAGCAGTACTGCTAGCGGGGTGACAGAGACCCAGTACTTC
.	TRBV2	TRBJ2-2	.	CASHQGLPGRELFF	TGTGCCAGCCACCAGGGACTTCCGGGGCGGGAGCTGTTTTTT
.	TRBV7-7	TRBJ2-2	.	CASSSVTANTGELFF	TGTGCCAGCAGCTCAGTCACAGCGAACACCGGGGAGCTGTTTTTT
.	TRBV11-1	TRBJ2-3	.	CASSLAGGPTDTQYF	TGTGCCAGCAGCTTAGCGGGGGGGCCCACAGATACGCAGTATTTT
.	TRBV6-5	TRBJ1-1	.	CASRPFPDGNTEAFF	TGTGCCAGCAGGCCTTTCCCGGACGGCAACACTGAAGCTTTCTTT
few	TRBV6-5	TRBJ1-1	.	CASSYGGTEAFF	TGTGCCAGCAGTTACGGGGGCACTGAAGCTTTCTTT
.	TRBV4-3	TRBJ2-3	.	CASSHRGTDTQYF	TGCGCCAGCAGCCATCGCGGCACAGATACGCAGTATTTT
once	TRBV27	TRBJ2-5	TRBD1	CASSPGQGKETQYF	TGTGCCAGCAGTCCGGGACAGGGAAAAGAGACCCAGTACTTC
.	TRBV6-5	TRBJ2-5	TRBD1	CASGRGQGNQETQYF	TGTGCCAGCGGCAGAGGACAGGGGAACCAAGAGACCCAGTACTTC
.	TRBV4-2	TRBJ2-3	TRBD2	CASSFIPLAGGPVWAQYF	TGTGCCAGCAGTTTCATCCCATTAGCGGGGGGTCCCGTATGGGCGCAGTATTTT
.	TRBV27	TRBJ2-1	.	CASSLSQGREQFF	TGTGCCAGCAGTTTATCTCAGGGACGGGAGCAGTTCTTC
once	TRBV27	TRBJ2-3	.	CATLSKDRTDTQYF	TGTGCCACCCTATCGAAGGACCGCACAGATACGCAGTATTTT
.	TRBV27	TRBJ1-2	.	CASSLTGSIYGYTF	TGTGCCAGCAGTTTAACAGGGAGTATCTATGGCTACACCTTC
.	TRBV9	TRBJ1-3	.	CASSPTGWGGSGNTIYF	TGTGCCAGCAGCCCCACGGGGTGGGGGGGATCTGGAAACACCATATATTTT
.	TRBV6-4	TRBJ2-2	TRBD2	CASSDSTSGVDTGELFF	TGTGCCAGCAGTGACTCGACTAGCGGGGTGGACACCGGGGAGCTGTTTTTT
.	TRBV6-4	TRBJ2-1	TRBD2	CASSDSGGGYNEQFF	TGTGCCAGCAGTGATAGCGGGGGAGGATACAATGAGCAGTTCTTC
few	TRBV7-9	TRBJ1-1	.	CASSDTGRNTEAFF	TGTGCCAGCAGCGACACAGGAAGAAACACTGAAGCTTTCTTT
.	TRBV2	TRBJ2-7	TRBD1	CAGLDRGYEQYF	TGTGCCGGTTTGGACAGGGGCTACGAGCAGTACTTC
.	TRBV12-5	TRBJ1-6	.	CASGLGFGSPLHF	TGTGCTAGTGGTTTGGGTTTTGGTTCACCCCTCCACTTT
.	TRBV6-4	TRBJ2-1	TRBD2	CASSDGGGPGNEQFF	TGTGCCAGCAGTGACGGCGGGGGTCCCGGGAATGAGCAGTTCTTC
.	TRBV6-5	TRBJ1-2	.	CASKAANYGYTF	TGTGCCAGCAAGGCGGCCAACTATGGCTACACCTTC